This TCR beta chain stems from a study of response to subunit inactivated influenza vaccine. V lost 3 bases and J 3 bases, leaving 5 bases between the germline ends. Germline V gives CDR1 ENHRY, CDR2 SYGVKD. This CDR3 has 12 amino acids. Using its own MiXCR run on the RT-PCR reads, TCRdb lists one record per CDR3 protein. The sample shows about 650,000 distinct CDR3 sequences, approximately 15% of them seen only once. The rearrangement uses TRBV10-3 and TRBJ1-1; D not certain. Sequenced here: PBMCs from blood, sampled 14 days before vaccination. The sequence derives from a man in his forties or fifties who received an inactivated influenza vaccine. The CDR3 sequence is CAISEAHTEAFF. DNA of the CDR3: TGTGCCATCAGTGAAGCGCACACTGAAGCTTTCTTT.